The rows below give T cell receptor beta chains drawn from one sample of a study of T cells in Graves' hyperthyroidism and ophthalmopathy. One entry per CDR3 protein, called by TCRdb with MiXCR from the multiplex PCR reads. This table holds fewer than 650,000 distinct CDR3 sequences, approximately 14% found once. Specimen: blood. These receptors came from a young woman with Graves' hyperthyroidism that later progressed to Graves' ophthalmopathy. The CDR3 runs from the conserved cysteine through the conserved F or W. A D gene is named only where the DNA matches it firmly. Clone size is not always given. Where it is, it says once, few, many or a class for expanded clones.

abundance	d_gene	len	j_gene	v_gene	CDR3nt	CDR3aa
few	.	15	TRBJ1-1	TRBV7-2	TGTGCCAGCAGCTTCACAGGGAACCTGAACACTGAAGCTTTCTTT	CASSFTGNLNTEAFF
many	.	18	TRBJ2-7	TRBV7-9	TGTGCCAGCAGCCCGCAGGGAGTCGGTGGTCCCACCTCCTACGAGCAGTACTTC	CASSPQGVGGPTSYEQYF
.	.	15	TRBJ1-5	TRBV5-1	TGCGCCAGCAGCTTGTACGGGGATAGCAATCAGCCCCAGCATTTT	CASSLYGDSNQPQHF
many	.	13	TRBJ1-4	TRBV20-1	TGCAGTGCCCCCGTTGTGGGTAATGAAAAACTGTTTTTT	CSAPVVGNEKLFF
many	.	16	TRBJ2-2	TRBV12-3/TRBV12-4	TGTGCCAGCAGTGCCATCCGGGGGCAGGGCACCGGGGAGCTGTTTTTT	CASSAIRGQGTGELFF
.	.	14	TRBJ2-3	TRBV24-1	TGTGCCACCAGTGATATCACACCGGCAGATACGCAGTATTTT	CATSDITPADTQYF
.	.	15	TRBJ1-5	TRBV28	TGTGCCAGCAGTGCCAGCGGACAAGTTAATCAGCCCCAGCATTTT	CASSASGQVNQPQHF
many	TRBD2	13	TRBJ2-1	TRBV27	TGTGCCAGCCACCTAGCGGGAGGGGGTGAGCAGTTCTTC	CASHLAGGGEQFF
few	.	17	TRBJ2-7	TRBV7-9	TGTGCCAGCAGCTTAGCAGTCGGGACCGACAGCTCCTACGAGCAGTACTTC	CASSLAVGTDSSYEQYF
many	.	15	TRBJ2-1	TRBV6-2/TRBV6-3	TGTGCCAGCAGTTACCGGGACCCAACCTACAATGAGCAGTTCTTC	CASSYRDPTYNEQFF
.	.	13	TRBJ1-1	TRBV12-3/TRBV12-4	TGTGCCAGCAGTTTAGCTTCCGGGACTGAAGCTTTCTTT	CASSLASGTEAFF
many	.	15	TRBJ2-1	TRBV24-1	TGTGCCACCAGTGGCACGGGAGAGCACTACAATGAGCAGTTCTTC	CATSGTGEHYNEQFF
many	TRBD1	15	TRBJ2-1	TRBV18	TGTGCCAGCTCACCCTTCGGACAGGACGACAATGAGCAGTTCTTC	CASSPFGQDDNEQFF
many	TRBD1	15	TRBJ1-2	TRBV18	TGTGCCAGCTCACCAAGCACAGGGGCTAACTATGGCTACACCTTC	CASSPSTGANYGYTF
few	.	16	TRBJ1-1	TRBV10-3	TGTGCCATCAGTGAAAATAATGTCGAGGTGGGGACTGAAGCTTTCTTT	CAISENNVEVGTEAFF
.	.	12	TRBJ2-7	TRBV20-1	TGCAGTGCTAAGACGAGCTGGGGCGAGCAGTACTTC	CSAKTSWGEQYF
.	TRBD1	13	TRBJ2-7	TRBV27	TGTGCCAGCAAGACGACAGGGACCGACGAGCAGTACTTC	CASKTTGTDEQYF
many	.	13	TRBJ1-6	TRBV18	TGTGCCAGCTCCCCCGGGGAGAATTCACCCCTCCACTTT	CASSPGENSPLHF
.	TRBD2	18	TRBJ2-1	TRBV3-1	TGTGCCAGCAGCCAAGAGGTGACTAGCGGGAGTAGCAACAATGAGCAGTTCTTC	CASSQEVTSGSSNNEQFF
few	.	15	TRBJ1-1	TRBV10-1	TGCGCCAGCAGTGATCAAGCGGGGCTGAACACTGAAGCTTTCTTT	CASSDQAGLNTEAFF
.	TRBD2	13	TRBJ2-1	TRBV20-1	TGCAGTGCTAGAGATGGCGGGGGGGATGAGCAGTTCTTC	CSARDGGGDEQFF
few	.	15	TRBJ1-3	TRBV5-1	TGCGCCAGCAGCTTAGAGAGAAACTCTGGAAACACCATATATTTT	CASSLERNSGNTIYF
many	.	13	TRBJ1-1	TRBV12-3/TRBV12-4	TGTGCCAGCAGTTTCTCCCTCAGTTCTGAAGCTTTCTTT	CASSFSLSSEAFF
.	.	17	TRBJ2-6	TRBV7-9	TGTGCCAGCAGCTTAGAGGAGCCCTACTCTGGGGCCAACGTCCTGACTTTC	CASSLEEPYSGANVLTF
many	TRBD2	16	TRBJ2-3	TRBV28	TGTGCCAGCAGCCCAAGACTAGCCCACGAAACAGATACGCAGTATTTT	CASSPRLAHETDTQYF
many	TRBD2	18	TRBJ2-4	TRBV6-2/TRBV6-3	TGTGCCAGCACTACACCCCCCGCTAGCGGGAGGTCTAAAAACATTCAGTACTTC	CASTTPPASGRSKNIQYF
few	TRBD2	17	TRBJ2-1	TRBV4-1	TGCGCCAGCAGCCGCCCCCCGGCTAGCGGGACCATCAATGAGCAGTTCTTC	CASSRPPASGTINEQFF
.	.	13	TRBJ2-2	TRBV12-3/TRBV12-4	TGTGCCAGCAGCATACAAGACACCGGGGAGCTGTTTTTT	CASSIQDTGELFF
many	.	14	TRBJ2-7	TRBV5-6	TGTGCCAGCATGCGGCTCAGGGGATCCTACGAGCAGTACTTC	CASMRLRGSYEQYF
many	.	15	TRBJ1-5	TRBV6-1	TGTGCCAGCAGGCAGAGCAGGAATAGCAATCAGCCCCAGCATTTT	CASRQSRNSNQPQHF
many	.	14	TRBJ1-5	TRBV10-3	TGTGCCATCAGTACTCAGGGCGAGGAGCAGCCCCAGCATTTT	CAISTQGEEQPQHF
.	.	15	TRBJ2-2	TRBV4-1	TGCGCCAGCAGCGCCACGGGAGCGAACACCGGGGAGCTGTTTTTT	CASSATGANTGELFF
few	TRBD2	14	TRBJ2-1	TRBV7-9	TGTGCCAGCGCCGGGACTAGCGGGAGCGGTGAGCAGTTCTTC	CASAGTSGSGEQFF
.	TRBD1	15	TRBJ1-1	TRBV6-1	TGTGCCAGCAGCCGTTCTCAGGGGGCTGGAACTGAAGCTTTCTTT	CASSRSQGAGTEAFF
.	TRBD1	19	TRBJ1-2	TRBV18	TGTGCCAGCTCACCAGGGACAGGGGTTGTTCCGACCACTAACTATGGCTACACCTTC	CASSPGTGVVPTTNYGYTF
few	.	12	TRBJ1-1	TRBV28	TGTGCCAGTGACAACCAGGGGACTGAAGCTTTCTTT	CASDNQGTEAFF
many	.	17	TRBJ1-6	TRBV20-1	TGCAGTGCTAGAGCTTGGACGGACTCTTCCTATAATTCACCCCTCCACTTT	CSARAWTDSSYNSPLHF
few	.	14	TRBJ2-3	TRBV10-3	TGTGCCATCAATTTTAGGACAGACACAGATACGCAGTATTTT	CAINFRTDTDTQYF
.	TRBD2	15	TRBJ2-3	TRBV4-1	TGCGCCAGCAGACGGACTAGCGGACGCACAGATACGCAGTATTTT	CASRRTSGRTDTQYF
few	.	15	TRBJ2-7	TRBV13	TGTGCCAGCAGCTTAGGGGCCTATAACTCCTACGAGCAGTACTTC	CASSLGAYNSYEQYF
once	.	12	TRBJ2-1	TRBV30	TGTGCCTGGAGCGGGGCGGTGGATGAGCAGTTCTTC	CAWSGAVDEQFF
many	.	12	TRBJ2-5	TRBV20-1	TGCAGTGCTTGGGATTTCCAAGAGACCCAGTACTTC	CSAWDFQETQYF
.	TRBD1	21	TRBJ2-1	TRBV29-1	TGCAGCGTACTACCGGGACAGGGGCTCCCGCCGAACCCGAGCTCCTACAATGAGCAGTTCTTC	CSVLPGQGLPPNPSSYNEQFF
many	TRBD2	15	TRBJ2-1	TRBV28	TGTGCCGGCAGTTTACTAGCGGGGACCTACAATGAGCAGTTCTTC	CAGSLLAGTYNEQFF
.	TRBD2	15	TRBJ2-3	TRBV2	TGTGCCAGCGACGGGAGGGCCGAGGGAACAGATACGCAGTATTTT	CASDGRAEGTDTQYF
many	.	13	TRBJ1-5	TRBV16	TGTGCCAGCAGCCAACGGGGGCAACAGCCCCAGCATTTT	CASSQRGQQPQHF
.	TRBD2	16	TRBJ2-3	TRBV7-9	TGTGCCAGCAGCTCCCCGGGGGGGCGGACCACAGATACGCAGTATTTT	CASSSPGGRTTDTQYF
many	TRBD2	15	TRBJ2-5	TRBV28	TGTGCCAGCAGTTTAGGTAGCGGGAGTATGGAGACCCAGTACTTC	CASSLGSGSMETQYF
many	TRBD2	15	TRBJ2-1	TRBV27	TGTGCCAGCAGTTTATGGCTAGCGGGAATCAATGAGCAGTTCTTC	CASSLWLAGINEQFF
.	.	14	TRBJ2-7	TRBV7-9	TGTGCCAGCAACCCGACAGGAGGGGTTGTCGAGCAGTACTTC	CASNPTGGVVEQYF
.	TRBD2	14	TRBJ2-7	TRBV28	TGTGCCAGCAGTTTGCCGGGAGGGCACTACGAGCAGTACTTC	CASSLPGGHYEQYF
many	.	14	TRBJ1-4	TRBV6-2/TRBV6-3	TGTGCCACGTCAGGCGGCACAACTAATGAAAAACTGTTTTTT	CATSGGTTNEKLFF
.	.	13	TRBJ2-4	TRBV6-1	TGTGCCAGCAGTACGGGCCTGTGGAACATTCAGTACTTC	CASSTGLWNIQYF
few	TRBD1	15	TRBJ1-1	TRBV7-9	TGTGCCAGCAGCTTATTCAGGGGGGGGGACACTGAAGCTTTCTTT	CASSLFRGGDTEAFF